This note documents a single TCR beta chain sequence. The antigen is undetermined. A multiplex PCR was run with 60 Vbeta primers and 13 Jbeta primers. The data were produced by immunoSEQ multiplex PCR, yet TCRdb's version contains in-frame clones alone and is incomplete. The sample lists under 250,000 clones; about 80% were seen once. Participants comprised healthy donors of bone marrow. Donors sampled were nominally healthy, though unrecorded immune exposures were likely. The record originates from a study of cytomegalovirus exposure and HLA in healthy donors. Whole-study results and caveats: It was shown in a later analysis that HLA-associated TCR beta chains were more clonally expanded than other, equally common chains. It was reported that the classifier diagnosed cytomegalovirus status with high specificity and sensitivity in both the original and validation cohorts.

V shed 3 bases and J shed 5 bases, with 13 bases lying between them. Germline-derived CDR1 and CDR2 are SGHVS and FNYEAQ. The CDR3 covers 14 residues. The sequence was obtained from a woman in her thirties in good health and CMV-seronegative. The sequencing input was PBMCs. The chain combines TRBV7-6 with TRBJ2-5; D perhaps matches TRBD1 (6 bases). Here the CDR3 DNA reads TGTGCCAGCAGCTTGAGGGGCAGGGGCGAGACCCAGTACTTC. Translated: CASSLRGRGETQYF.